Sequencing of this T cell receptor beta chain was carried out in a study of read filtering for tumor transcriptome and immune sequencing (dated by TCRdb to the early 2020s). With regard to the full study: The cohort had about 17 male and over 12 female patients with a mean age of around 70 years, ranging from roughly 45 to 85. TCR-region mapped reads per sample ranged from about 4.05 to 10.27 million with IR-seq versus only roughly 80 to 1273 with RNA-seq. After DNase treatment, whole-transcriptome libraries were prepared using the TruSeq RNA Access Library Prep Kit. Under revised international staging, roughly eight patients fell into R-ISS I, 16 into R-ISS II and about 7 into R-ISS III. One main goal was a read-filtering strategy for immune repertoire data, in particular deciding whether clonotypes backed by only one read should be removed. The study compared TCR repertoires from targeted immune repertoire sequencing and bulk whole-transcriptome sequencing run on the same bone marrow samples. The paper's findings and limits, for the study overall: The sorted CD138-negative fraction was not purified T cells but a mixed bone marrow immune population. When single-read clonotypes were removed, the proportions of shared clonotypes in IR-seq and RNA-seq correlated more strongly. Compared with RNA-seq, IR-seq captured clonotypes at much greater depth and more reliably, and a smaller IR-seq throughput was enough to identify most of the shared clonotypes. In IR-seq, single-read clonotypes were roughly 84% of clonotypes but about 3.5% of total reads; in RNA-seq they were roughly 72% of clonotypes and less than 45% of reads.

V is cut back by 1 base and J by 9 bases, with 7 bases in the junction unmatched. CDR1 and CDR2, looked up from the germline V gene (reference sequence), are LGHDT and YNNKEL. The CDR3 covers 16 residues, taking in both the cysteine and the phenylalanine. The kept DNA is CDR3 alone, 48 bases in frame from the first base. TCR libraries were built from 400 to 450 ng RNA with the Immunoverse kit, using molecular barcoded adaptors covering alpha/delta and beta/gamma chains. TCR library preparation was performed with the same RNA that was used for transcriptome sequencing. TCR libraries were sequenced on an Illumina HiSeq 4000 with 2 x 150 cycles. On the authors' methods: With MiXCR, TCR reads were aligned to human V, D, J and C references and assembled into CDR3 clonotypes, with quality filtering and error correction included. The tcR package in R was used to analyze clonotype counts and gene usage diversity. For inspection of raw mapping reads, RNA-seq reads were mapped by STAR aligner version 2.5.3a onto GRCh37 of the human genome. IR-seq fastq files were randomly downsampled with Seqtk 1.3 to test the effect of sequencing depth on detected clonotypes. Using fastp at Q25 and MiXCR, TCRdb reprocessed the public reads and kept productive beta chains. Rows with one shared CDR3 protein collapse into an entry with the most common genes and DNA. The V and J calls shown here were made by TCRdb, not taken from the authors' results. Counted in this sample were about 130,000 distinct CDR3 sequences; under 15% of them appeared once. The ten largest account for roughly 9.6% of the sample.

Every patient had bone marrow sampled at the time of active disease. Isolation of bone marrow mononuclear cells was performed by Ficoll-Hypaque density gradient centrifugation. Myeloma plasma cells were removed and CD138-negative cells were obtained by negative selection following labeling with CD138 magnetic microbeads on a MACS separator. Flow cytometry on an Attune NxT with CD138 antibodies was used to check the purity of the isolated cells. TRIzol reagent was used to extract total RNA, and a NanoDrop spectrophotometer was used to quantify the extracted RNA. Paired RNA-seq and IR-seq were performed on each patient's CD138-negative bone marrow sample. The table lists this clonotype with many counts. Which antigen it targets is not known. Base quality data are lacking; no much larger clone is found one base away.

Sequencing was carried out using a population of CD138-negative cells sorted from bone marrow. Interpreted using the paper, the cell subset or site label stands for: bone marrow mononuclear cells depleted of CD138+ plasma/myeloma cells by negative magnetic selection. Here the chain combines TRBV3-1 and TRBJ2-1; 12 central nucleotides agree with TRBD2. This TCR derives from a donor aged 40 or over with multiple myeloma. Here the CDR3 is given as CASSQAPSGGAREQFF. The base sequence is TGTGCCAGCAGCCAAGCGCCTAGCGGGGGGGCCCGTGAGCAGTTCTTC.